In this sample, the clone carrying this T cell receptor (beta chain) turned up a few times. The target antigen is unknown. This sample was included in a study of vaccination effects on CD4 cells after COVID-19. Study as a whole: Each participant was administered two doses of either the BNT162b2 or the mRNA-1273 vaccine. Study-wide findings and caveats: Long after vaccination, the clones induced by infection and by vaccine shrank markedly in size.

Sequencing was performed with immunoSEQ multiplex PCR; in TCRdb, only in-frame clones are kept and a portion is missing. Of around 53,000 clones detected, 76% appear once; the ten largest clones hold approximately 5.8%. Sequencing in the ViraFEST assay came after antigen-specific CD4+ T cells had been expanded with viral peptide pools, which were used to stimulate PBMC. The culture ran for approximately 10 days, and then CD4+ T cells were isolated. The infection with SARS-CoV-2 (confirmed by PCR) occurred in this person between March and December 2020. A density of over 1.5 million PBMC per well was used; these cells were cultured with around 10 IU/ml IL-2 and about 10 ug/ml peptides. Cultures received IL-2 medium that replaced half the medium on days 3 and 7. The source of this sequence is a human donor who had a prior SARS-CoV-2 infection. The sample in question was CD4+ T cells from PBMCs cultured with HIV peptides, obtained before COVID-19 vaccination. Subset described: HIV-1 Nef peptide pool negative control/reference culture.

The CDR3 here is CASSDIGFSEAFF. CDR3 nucleotides: TGTGCCAGCAGCGATATAGGGTTCTCGGAAGCTTTCTTT. The chain employs TRBV3-1 (or the pseudogene TRBV3-2) and TRBJ1-1; unclear D gene. Trimming stripped 5 bases from V and 8 bases from J, with 15 bases between. The CDR3 sequence is 13 residues long. Germline assignment: CDR1 LGHDT and CDR2 YNNKEL (reference sequence).